This entry describes one T cell receptor beta chain. Its antigen is as yet unknown. Amplification by 5'RACE using constant-segment primers produced TCR alpha and TCR beta cDNA libraries that carried sample barcodes and UMIs. From the 5' RACE reads, TCRdb called clonotypes with MiXCR, one entry per CDR3 protein. The profile shows over 120,000 distinct CDR3 sequences, approximately 5.7% of them singletons. The CDR3 runs to 15 residues. Between the trimmed V and J ends, which lost 5 bases and 5 bases, there was a span of 17 bases. Germline CDR1 SGHRS, CDR2 YFSETQ. The sample belongs to a study of T-cell memory formation after mild COVID-19. Overall study results and limits: While clones contracting from day 15 to 85 were balanced between CD4 and CD8, later expanders leaned CD4+. Clones that contracted clustered mainly in CM and EM if CD4+ and in EMRA if CD8+.

The sample taken for sequencing was PBMCs or a T cell subset sorted from them (not recorded which). The clonotype comes from an adult woman who had mild COVID-19 (a few samples of this study predate the infection). Cell type and time point are not known. This chain joins TRBV5-1 and TRBJ2-4, with D tentatively TRBD1 (5 bases). CDR3 in amino acids: CASSLTDSRQNIQYF. CDR3 DNA sequence: TGCGCCAGCAGTTTAACCGACAGCCGCCAAAACATTCAGTACTTC.